Listed below are T cell receptor beta chains from one sample, sequenced in a study. One entry per CDR3 protein results from TCRdb running MiXCR on the 5' RACE reads. There are tens of thousands of distinct CDR3 sequences in the sample; 28% occur only once, and 2% to 2.5% lies in the top ten. Sequencing was performed on naive CD4+ T cells sorted from blood. These receptors were obtained from a female donor with breast cancer. Each CDR3 is given with its conserved first and last residue. Fields, in order: clone size, J gene, D gene, V gene, CDR3 DNA, CDR3 protein. D genes are given only for firm matches. Clone size appears in some rows only: once, few, many, or a class for an expanded clone.

few	TRBJ1-1	TRBD1	TRBV29-1	TGCAGCGTCATTAATCAGGGGGACACTGAAGCTTTCTTT	CSVINQGDTEAFF
medium-sized	TRBJ2-1	TRBD2	TRBV9	TGTGCCAGCAGCGTGGGTCCGGGACTAGCGGGAGGGCTCTCCTACAATGAGCAGTTCTTC	CASSVGPGLAGGLSYNEQFF
many	TRBJ2-5	TRBD2	TRBV7-2	TGTGCCAGCAGCTTTCAAGCGGGAGGAGAGACCCAGTACTTC	CASSFQAGGETQYF
many	TRBJ1-6	TRBD1	TRBV5-1	TGCGCCAGCAGCCTTCGACAGGGGTTAGGGGCACCCCTCCACTTT	CASSLRQGLGAPLHF
few	TRBJ1-1	-	TRBV7-2	TGTGCCAGCAGCTTAGAGGCAGAAAAGGAAGCTTTCTTT	CASSLEAEKEAFF
-	TRBJ2-5	TRBD2	TRBV7-9	TGTGCCAGCAGCTTAGCCCTAGCGGGGGCGAAACAAGAGACCCAGTACTTC	CASSLALAGAKQETQYF
-	TRBJ2-7	TRBD2	TRBV12-3/TRBV12-4	TGTGCCAGCAGTTTGGCGGGAGGGCCAGACTACGAGCAGTACTTC	CASSLAGGPDYEQYF
few	TRBJ1-2	TRBD1	TRBV5-5	TGTGCCAGCAGCTTGGCGGCAGGGGGGCAGTTCAACTACACCTTC	CASSLAAGGQFNYTF
many	TRBJ2-3	-	TRBV12-3/TRBV12-4	TGTGCCAGCAGCCGTGACGTCGGGCCGACCGGAGGTTCTACGCAGTATTTT	CASSRDVGPTGGSTQYF
-	TRBJ1-3	-	TRBV28	TGTGCCAGCAGTTTGGGAGACAAGCTTCCTAGAAACACCATATATTTT	CASSLGDKLPRNTIYF
-	TRBJ1-1	-	TRBV29-1	TGCAGCGTTGGAAACACTGAAGCTTTCTTT	CSVGNTEAFF
-	TRBJ2-3	TRBD2	TRBV28	TGTGCCAACAGCTTGGGAGTCCTAGCGGGAGGGCCTGATACGCAGTATTTT	CANSLGVLAGGPDTQYF
few	TRBJ2-3	TRBD2	TRBV7-9	TGTGCCAGCAGCTCCCGGGACTACCACACAGATACGCAGTATTTT	CASSSRDYHTDTQYF
-	TRBJ1-1	-	TRBV7-9	TGTGCCAGCAGCTCATCGTCACAGGGCAGGGGATTTGAAGCTTTCTTT	CASSSSSQGRGFEAFF
few	TRBJ1-2	-	TRBV7-2	TGTGCCAGCAGCTTAGATAAGGGGAACTATGGCTACACCTTC	CASSLDKGNYGYTF
-	TRBJ2-7	-	TRBV6-2/TRBV6-3	TGTGCCAGCAGTCTGGAACTGGGACCCACCTACGAGCAGTACTTC	CASSLELGPTYEQYF
few	TRBJ1-4	-	TRBV28	TGTGCCAGCACTCCGGCGGGGGGGTACGAAAAACTGTTTTTT	CASTPAGGYEKLFF
-	TRBJ2-4	-	TRBV28	TGTGCCAGCAGTTTGGCCGGGAGGGGGCTAACGAAAGACATTCAGTACTTC	CASSLAGRGLTKDIQYF
once	TRBJ2-1	-	TRBV19	TGTGCCAGTAGTCTTTCGCGGACCCACAATGAGCGGTTCTTC	CASSLSRTHNERFF
many	TRBJ2-2	TRBD2	TRBV9	TGTGCCAGCAGCGGGGGACTAGCGGTTAACACCGGGGAGCTGTTTTTT	CASSGGLAVNTGELFF
few	TRBJ2-4	TRBD2	TRBV5-6	TGTGCCAGCAGTTCCGGACTAGCGGGCAGGGGTGTTCAGTACTTC	CASSSGLAGRGVQYF
-	TRBJ2-2	-	TRBV5-1	TGCGCCAGCAGCCCGCACAGGGATCGGACTACCGGGGAGCTGCTTTTT	CASSPHRDRTTGELLF
-	TRBJ2-7	-	TRBV20-1	TGCAGTGCTAGAGAGGGAACAGGCCGGACCTACGAGCAGTACTTC	CSAREGTGRTYEQYF
-	TRBJ2-1	-	TRBV6-6	TGTGCCTCAAAGGGGGACAATGAGCAGTTCTTC	CASKGDNEQFF
many	TRBJ1-2	-	TRBV4-1	TGCGCCAGCAGCCAAGAATACGGGAACTATGGCTACACCTTC	CASSQEYGNYGYTF
few	TRBJ2-5	-	TRBV7-9	TGTGCCAGCAGCTTAGAAGGGGGAAAGACCCAGTACTTC	CASSLEGGKTQYF
-	TRBJ2-5	-	TRBV5-1	TGCGCCAGCAGCTTGAGTTTAGGGCGGAAAGAGACCCAGTACTTC	CASSLSLGRKETQYF
few	TRBJ1-2	-	TRBV20-1	TGCAGTGCCCATAGGCAGGGGCAGGGACATAACTATGGCTACACCTTC	CSAHRQGQGHNYGYTF
many	TRBJ1-1	-	TRBV9	TGTGCCAGCAGCGTAGGGCAGATGAACACTGAAGCTTTCTTT	CASSVGQMNTEAFF
-	TRBJ1-2	TRBD1	TRBV29-1	TGCAGCGTTGAACTGGGGACAGGCGGCTACACCTTC	CSVELGTGGYTF
-	TRBJ2-7	-	TRBV6-2/TRBV6-3	TGTGCCAGCAGTTACCAACTAACCGTAACCTACGAGCAGTACTTC	CASSYQLTVTYEQYF
few	TRBJ1-1	-	TRBV20-1	TGCAGTTTCCCGGGACCCAGAAACACTGAAGCTTTCTTT	CSFPGPRNTEAFF
-	TRBJ2-4	-	TRBV6-2/TRBV6-3	TGTGCCAGCAGTACGGGGAACAGAAACATTCAGTACTTC	CASSTGNRNIQYF
-	TRBJ2-7	-	TRBV20-1	TGCAGTGCTAGAGATACAGGTTACGAGCAGTACTTC	CSARDTGYEQYF
-	TRBJ1-1	-	TRBV3-1	TGTGCCAGCAGGACGCACGGTCGGGATGAAGCTTTCTTT	CASRTHGRDEAFF
-	TRBJ1-6	TRBD1	TRBV5-1	TGCGCCAGCAGCCCTGGGACAGGGGGCATGACACCCCTCCACTTT	CASSPGTGGMTPLHF
-	TRBJ1-4	TRBD1	TRBV9	TGTGCCAGCAGCGACGGGACAGGGTCTGAAAAACTGTTTTTT	CASSDGTGSEKLFF
-	TRBJ1-1	-	TRBV7-9	TGTGCCAGCAGCTTTCGGGGGACTTGGACTGAAGCTTTCTTT	CASSFRGTWTEAFF
few	TRBJ2-6	TRBD1	TRBV5-1	TGCGCCAGCAGCTTTGTGACAGGGGGCTCCGGGGCCAACGTCCTGACTTTC	CASSFVTGGSGANVLTF
few	TRBJ2-7	TRBD1	TRBV5-1	TGCGCCAGCAGCGTTACAGGGGGCGCCTCCTACGAGCAGTACTTC	CASSVTGGASYEQYF
-	TRBJ1-2	-	TRBV29-1	TGCAGCGTTGAACGAGGCTACACCTTC	CSVERGYTF
-	TRBJ2-1	-	TRBV20-1	TGCAGTGCTAGGAGAAGCCATGAGCAGTTCTTC	CSARRSHEQFF
many	TRBJ1-2	-	TRBV12-3/TRBV12-4	TGTGCCAGCAGTTCTCTCTATGGCTACACCTTC	CASSSLYGYTF
few	TRBJ1-4	-	TRBV20-1	TGCAGTGCTTGGGCCCTTTCGGCTAATGAAAAACTGTTTTTT	CSAWALSANEKLFF
-	TRBJ2-1	TRBD2	TRBV6-5	TGTGCCAGCACCGGCCCGGGGGGGAATCACAATGAGCAGTTCTTC	CASTGPGGNHNEQFF
few	TRBJ2-3	TRBD2	TRBV25-1	TGTGCCAGCAGTGGACCGGGACTAGCGGACCTTCCCATTAGCACAGATACGCAGTATTTT	CASSGPGLADLPISTDTQYF
few	TRBJ2-1	-	TRBV20-1	TGCAGTGCTAGAGATCTGGAGCGGGCGAACTACAATGAGCAGTTCTTC	CSARDLERANYNEQFF
-	TRBJ2-1	-	TRBV5-6	TGTGCCAGCAGCTTTGTTGGGAATGAGCAGTTCTTC	CASSFVGNEQFF
many	TRBJ2-3	-	TRBV6-2/TRBV6-3	TGTGCCAGCAGATCGGGACAACCGGAAAGTACGCAGTATTTT	CASRSGQPESTQYF
-	TRBJ2-5	-	TRBV7-9	TGTGCCAGCAGCTTAGGGGCGGGAACCGAGACCCAGTACTTC	CASSLGAGTETQYF
few	TRBJ2-3	TRBD2	TRBV3-1	TGTGCCAGCAGCCCGTCCGCTAGCGGGGGTACAGATACGCAGTATTTT	CASSPSASGGTDTQYF